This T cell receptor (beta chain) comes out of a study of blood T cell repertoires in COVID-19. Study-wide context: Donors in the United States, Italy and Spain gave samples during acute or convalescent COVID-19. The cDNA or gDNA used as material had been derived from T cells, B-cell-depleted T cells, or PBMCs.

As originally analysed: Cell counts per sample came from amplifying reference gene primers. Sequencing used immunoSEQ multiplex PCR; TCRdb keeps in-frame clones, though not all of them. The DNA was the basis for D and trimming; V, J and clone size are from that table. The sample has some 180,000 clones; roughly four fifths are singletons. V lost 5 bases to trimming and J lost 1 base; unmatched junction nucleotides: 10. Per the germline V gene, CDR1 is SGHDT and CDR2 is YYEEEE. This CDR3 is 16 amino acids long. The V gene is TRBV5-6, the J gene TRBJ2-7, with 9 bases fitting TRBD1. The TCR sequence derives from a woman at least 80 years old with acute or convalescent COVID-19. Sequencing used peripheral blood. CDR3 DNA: TGTGCCAGCAGACGGACCGGGACAGGGATGTCCTACGAGCAGTACTTC. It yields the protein CASRRTGTGMSYEQYF.